This paragraph covers one T cell receptor beta chain sequence. Its binding antigen is unknown. The record has no base qualities; no much larger clone is one base away. Ophthalmopathy patients had moderately to severely active disease, with a Clinical Activity Score of 3 or more, a NOSPECS grade of 4 or more, and a disease duration of less than 3 months. The study excluded patients with uncontrolled infections, other autoimmune diseases, pregnancy or lactation. Diagnoses were based on clinical symptoms, serum thyroxine and TRAb, thyroid ultrasound and orbital computed tomography. Ficoll-Paque density gradient centrifugation was used to isolate PBMCs from approximately 10 ml of fresh peripheral blood. Total RNA was extracted with Trizol reagent, and quality was checked on an Agilent 2100 Bioanalyzer. These data belong to a study of T cells in Graves' hyperthyroidism and ophthalmopathy (dated by TCRdb to about 2019). Background for the entire study: Peripheral blood samples were taken at initial diagnosis, before any treatment was given. In more than 5 Graves' hyperthyroidism patients, the study also compared T-cell repertoires from thyroid tissue with T-cell repertoires from blood. TCR V-J signatures able to tell the groups apart were searched for in a discovery cohort of some 97 patients, of whom about 40 had Graves' ophthalmopathy and around 56 had stable Graves' hyperthyroidism. The roughly 94 discovery patients were randomly split 7:3 into training and test sets. Prospective prediction of ophthalmopathy was tested in an independent validation cohort of some 19 hyperthyroidism patients and some 17 patients who later progressed to ophthalmopathy. Following sampling, methimazole starting at 30 mg daily was given to hyperthyroidism patients, and high-dose intravenous methylprednisolone was given to ophthalmopathy patients. The paper reports TCR Vbeta CDR3 sequencing of over 120 peripheral blood samples: some 44 ophthalmopathy, roughly 80 hyperthyroidism and around 17 progressor patients.

CDR1 ENHRY and CDR2 SYGVKD are derived from the germline V gene. At the junction V is shortened by 10 bases and J by 0 bases, with 12 bases in between. Taken from cysteine to phenylalanine, the CDR3 has 14 residues. Only the CDR3 part of the read is kept: 42 bases, read in frame from the first base. Overall study outcomes, separate from this receptor: During validation, the model predicted progression to ophthalmopathy a median of about 6.3 months ahead of onset, with 70.59% sensitivity and around 72% specificity. A model built on a 13 V-J signature distinguished ophthalmopathy from stable hyperthyroidism, reaching about 88% sensitivity and around 81% specificity in cross-validation and 80%/75% in testing. No statistical method was used to set the sample size in advance, and investigators knew the group allocation. Blood samples also contained most of the expanded thyroid clonotypes (frequency above 0.001), which suggests that blood repertoires may reflect thyroid immune responses.

Amplification of TCR beta CDR3 regions was carried out from RNA transcripts. The first round of RT-PCR for the TCR CDR3 was performed with the HTBI primer set and the Qiagen OneStep RT-PCR kit. The libraries were constructed in a second round of multiplex PCR and then size-selected and purified. Paired-end sequencing of the libraries was performed with 100 bp reads on an Illumina HiSeq2000. As for the authors' bioinformatics: SOAPnuke was used to process the raw data, removing reads that contained adapters or uncalled bases, had a mean Phred below 15, or lacked an exact match to the constant primer or identifier. COPE v1.2.5 was used to merge high-quality paired reads, and clonotypes were defined as unique nucleotide sequences. MiTCR v1.1 was used to align clonotypes to the IMGT TRBV, TRBD and TRBJ reference segments. Analysis was restricted to V-J combinations with a frequency above 0.0001, which covered over 98% of repertoires. A TCS score was defined as the ratio between F50 (clonal expansion) and ExV (chaos), using BLOSUM62-based TCRdist between CDR3 peptides within each V-J. Welch's t-statistics and random forest reduced roughly 500 V-J features to around 14, which were used in a naive Bayes classifier (R e1071). TCRdb took the public reads, trimmed them with fastp at Q25, ran MiXCR for clone calling and kept in-frame beta chains. Under each unique CDR3 protein, matching rows form one entry showing the most common genes and DNA. In this record, the V and J calls reflect TCRdb's handling and not the investigators' own analysis. This sample gives about 290,000 distinct CDR3 sequences in total; roughly 19% of them show up just once. The top ten hold under 45% of the sample.

The source of this sequence is a man in his fifties or sixties with Graves' ophthalmopathy. Sequenced input: blood. The chain is assembled from TRBV10-3 and TRBJ2-2; TRBD1 is possibly the D segment (5 matching bases). The CDR3 loop reads CATSETANTGELFF. The DNA sequence is given as TGTGCCACCTCCGAGACAGCGAACACCGGGGAGCTGTTTTTT.